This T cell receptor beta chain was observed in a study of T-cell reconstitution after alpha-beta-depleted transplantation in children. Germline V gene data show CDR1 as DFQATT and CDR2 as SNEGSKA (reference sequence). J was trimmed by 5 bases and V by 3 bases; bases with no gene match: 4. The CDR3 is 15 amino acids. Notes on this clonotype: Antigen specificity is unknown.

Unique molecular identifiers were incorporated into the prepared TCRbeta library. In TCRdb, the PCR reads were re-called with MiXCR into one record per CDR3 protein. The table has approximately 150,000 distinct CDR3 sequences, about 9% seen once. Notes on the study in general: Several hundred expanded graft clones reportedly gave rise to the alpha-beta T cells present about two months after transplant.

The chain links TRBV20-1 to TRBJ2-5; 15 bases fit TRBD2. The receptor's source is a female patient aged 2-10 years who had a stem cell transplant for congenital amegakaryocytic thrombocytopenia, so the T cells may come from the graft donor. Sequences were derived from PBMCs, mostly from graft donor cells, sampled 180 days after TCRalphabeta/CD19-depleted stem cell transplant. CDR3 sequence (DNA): TGCAGTGCTAGGGAGGGACTAGCGGGAGGTGAGACCCAGTACTTC. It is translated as CSAREGLAGGETQYF.